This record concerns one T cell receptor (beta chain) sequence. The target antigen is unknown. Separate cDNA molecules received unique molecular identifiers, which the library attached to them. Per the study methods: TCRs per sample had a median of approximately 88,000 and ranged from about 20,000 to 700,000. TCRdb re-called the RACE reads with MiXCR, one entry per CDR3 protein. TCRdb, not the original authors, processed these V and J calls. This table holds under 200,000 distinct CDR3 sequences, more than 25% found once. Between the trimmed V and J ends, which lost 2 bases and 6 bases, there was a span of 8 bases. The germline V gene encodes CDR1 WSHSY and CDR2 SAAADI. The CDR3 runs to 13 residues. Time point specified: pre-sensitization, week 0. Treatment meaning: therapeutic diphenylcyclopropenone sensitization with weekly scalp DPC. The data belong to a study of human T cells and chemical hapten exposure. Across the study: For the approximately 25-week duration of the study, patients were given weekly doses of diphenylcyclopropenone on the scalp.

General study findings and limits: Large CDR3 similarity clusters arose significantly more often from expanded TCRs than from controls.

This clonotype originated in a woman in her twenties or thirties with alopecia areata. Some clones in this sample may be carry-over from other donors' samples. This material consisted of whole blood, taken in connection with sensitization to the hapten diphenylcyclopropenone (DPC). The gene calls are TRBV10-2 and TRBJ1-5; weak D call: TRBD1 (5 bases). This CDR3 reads CASSERTTQPQHF. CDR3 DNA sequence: TGCGCCAGCAGTGAGCGGACAACTCAGCCCCAGCATTTT.